The clone carrying this TCR beta chain was seen just once. This record belongs to a study of blood T cell repertoires in COVID-19. As for the study in general: Collection of acute and convalescent COVID-19 samples took place in the United States, Italy and Spain. PBMCs, B-cell-depleted T cells, or T cells provided the cDNA or gDNA that made up the material.

This CDR3 contains 13 residues. The germline gives CDR1 KGHDR, CDR2 SFDVKD. The V and J ends lost 7 bases and 5 bases, in that order; junction bases with no gene match: 5. The authors' processing: Reference gene primer amplification in the assay estimated nucleated cell counts. The assay was immunoSEQ multiplex PCR, and TCRdb's table has in-frame clones only and misses some. D and trimming were read from the DNA, whereas the V and J calls and clone size are those reported in that table. The sample has 110,000 to 150,000 clones, 76% seen once. The chain has TRBV24-1 and TRBJ2-7, with TRBD1 identical over 9 bases. The specimen sequenced was peripheral blood. The TCR originated in a man aged 55 to 69 with acute or convalescent COVID-19. This chain's CDR3 is CATSRDRDHEQYF. CDR3 nucleotide sequence: TGTGCCACCAGCCGGGACAGGGACCACGAGCAGTACTTC.